This T cell receptor (beta chain) was observed in a study of cytomegalovirus exposure and HLA in healthy donors. The CDR3 totals 13 residues. Germline CDR1 is MGHRA and CDR2 is YSYEKL. Trimming took off 1 base at V and 8 bases at J, with 8 bases between the two ends. The PCR ran on 60 Vbeta and 13 Jbeta primers. TCRdb's table, derived via immunoSEQ multiplex PCR, lists solely in-frame clones and lacks some. The table includes some 120,000 clones, 8.5% to 10% detected once. J is TRBJ1-4 and V is TRBV4-1, with D possibly being TRBD1 (5 bases). The source is a man aged 25-45 years in good health and CMV-seronegative. Sample: PBMCs. CDR3 sequence (DNA): TGCGCCAGCAGCCAAGTACCAGGGGAAAAACTGTTTTTT. Protein: CASSQVPGEKLFF.